Sequencing of this T cell receptor beta chain was carried out in a study of identical twins. Template switching added a universal primer binding site, and final cDNA carried unique molecular identifiers. TCRdb re-derived calls from the 5' RACE reads in MiXCR, one entry per CDR3 protein. Of roughly 690,000 distinct CDR3 sequences in the sample, around 6.1% are singletons; the top ten hold about 1.8%. Germline V gene data show CDR1 as LGHDT and CDR2 as YNNKEL (reference sequence). The CDR3 is 11 amino acids. With 3 bases removed from V and 9 bases from J, the gap between germline ends came to 6 bases. Note on this clonotype: Its antigen is unknown. A much more abundant neighbour one base away suggests this may be a read error.

Whole-study results and caveats: Models underestimated TCR alpha sharing (out-of-frame) in monozygotic twins. Beta out-of-frame twin sharing showed a weaker excess.

What was sequenced was naive T cells sorted from blood. This rearrangement joins TRBV3-1 to TRBJ2-1; D remains ambiguous. This clonotype was sampled from a man aged 18 to 30 in good health. The CDR3 sequence is CASSHRAEQFF. Here the CDR3 DNA reads TGTGCCAGCAGCCATAGGGCTGAGCAGTTCTTC.